Presented here are 32 T cell receptor beta chains from one specimen sequenced in a study of T cell repertoires in cytomegalovirus infection. Using its own MiXCR run on the reads, TCRdb lists one record per CDR3 protein. This sample has about 130,000 distinct CDR3 sequences; roughly 9% occur once, and the top ten carry around 10%. The sequencing input was PBMCs. These receptors originate from a human donor in good health (CMV status not recorded). Some clones in this sample may be carry-over from other donors' samples.

This clonotype was seen repeatedly, ten times or more. This sequence joins TRBV7-9 and TRBJ1-1; 7 nucleotides match TRBD1. From germline, CDR1 is SEHNR and CDR2 FQNEAQ (reference sequence). With 5 bases clipped from V and 5 bases from J, the junction kept 8 bases outside the gene matches. The CDR3 runs 14 residues. The CDR3, as DNA: TGTGCCAGCAGCCCGACAGGGCGCGGGACTGAAGCTTTCTTT. This gives the protein CASSPTGRGTEAFF.

The rearrangement uses TRBV29-1 and TRBJ2-1; unclear D gene. Per the germline V gene, CDR1 is SQVTM and CDR2 is ANQGSEA. The CDR3 consists of 13 residues. V was pared by 3 bases and J by 2 bases, with 8 bases between. CDR3 in amino acids: CSVDGGTYNEQFF. Here the CDR3 DNA reads TGCAGCGTTGACGGTGGGACCTACAATGAGCAGTTCTTC.

This clonotype was detected ten times or more. CDR3 loop: CASSIGQSSYNEQFF. The DNA of the CDR3 is TGTGCCAGTAGTATAGGACAGAGCTCCTACAATGAGCAGTTCTTC. The chain employs TRBV19 and TRBJ2-1; possibly TRBD1 for D (5 bases). CDR3 length equals 15 residues. CDR1 is LNHDA, CDR2 SQIVND, per germline (reference sequence). The V gene lost 1 base and the J gene lost 0 bases, with 7 bases spanning the gap. The variable domain in full, completed from reference TRBV19 and TRBJ2-1, reads DGGITQSPKYLFRKEGQNVTLSCEQNLNHDAMYWYRQDPGQGLRLIYYSQIVNDFQKGDIAEGYSVSREKKESFPLTVTSAQKNPTAFYLCASSIGQSSYNEQFFGPGTRLTVL.

This clonotype was seen ten or more times. The chain carries TRBV7-8 and TRBJ2-5, with D possibly matching TRBD1 (6 bases). The CDR3 sequence is 14 residues long. The V end lost 5 bases, the J end lost 2 bases, and 12 bases lay between the germline ends. Germline assignment: CDR1 SGHVS and CDR2 FQNEAQ. The CDR3 is CASSRTEQQETQYF. As DNA, the CDR3 is TGTGCCAGCAGCCGGACAGAGCAACAAGAGACCCAGTACTTC.

This clonotype occurred a few times. The V gene is TRBV6-2 or TRBV6-3, the J gene TRBJ2-1, with 10 bases that match TRBD2. Germline CDR1 reads MNHEY; CDR2 reads SVGEGT. The CDR3 consists of 14 residues. Trimming cost V 6 bases and J 9 bases; bases outside gene matches: 8. The CDR3 spells CASSHSGGRREQFF. The CDR3 DNA is TGTGCCAGCAGCCATAGCGGGGGGAGGCGTGAGCAGTTCTTC.

This clonotype was seen ten or more times. This rearrangement joins TRBV4-1 to TRBJ2-3; 14 nucleotides align to TRBD2. The CDR3 runs 16 residues. The trim removed 0 bases at V and 8 bases at J, leaving 4 bases unmatched. Germline loops: CDR1 MGHRA, CDR2 YSYEKL. This CDR3 reads CASSQDRLAGGRTQYF. The CDR3, as DNA: TGCGCCAGCAGCCAAGATAGACTAGCGGGGGGGCGTACGCAGTATTTT.

This clonotype has at least ten counts. This chain connects TRBV2 to TRBJ2-5; maybe TRBD1 (6 bases). V lost 2 bases to trimming and J lost 0 bases, with 7 bases between them. The CDR3 is 14 amino acids. Germline CDR1 SNHLY, CDR2 FYNNEI. DNA for the CDR3: TGTGCCAGCAGTGAAAACAGGGACCAAGAGACCCAGTACTTC. Translation gives CASSENRDQETQYF.

This clonotype was counted ten times or more. The rearrangement links TRBV28 to TRBJ1-5; D gene unclear. The CDR3 totals 12 residues. The ends were cut back, 7 bases at V and 4 bases at J, with 8 bases in the middle. CDR1 is MDHEN and CDR2 is SYDVKM in the germline V gene. CDR3 nucleotides: TGTGCCAGCATTACACCTAATCAGCCCCAGCATTTT. Translating it yields CASITPNQPQHF.

This clonotype was observed at least ten times. This chain links TRBV7-2 with TRBJ2-1; 11 bases agree with TRBD2. This CDR3 is 15 amino acids long. After removal of 5 bases from V and 2 bases from J, the junction contained 2 bases not matched to a gene. Germline CDR1 reads SGHTA; CDR2 reads FQGNSA. The CDR3 protein is CASSVSGGAYNEQFF. The CDR3 DNA sequence: TGTGCCAGCAGCGTTAGCGGGGGGGCCTACAATGAGCAGTTCTTC.

V gene TRBV28 combines with J gene TRBJ1-2; 7 bases fit TRBD1. Looked up from germline, CDR1 is MDHEN and CDR2 is SYDVKM. V shed 1 base and J 6 bases; nucleotides not matched to a gene: 5. The CDR3 runs to 14 residues. The CDR3 DNA reads as TGTGCCAGCAGTTTATCAGGGGGGTACGATGGCTACACCTTC. As protein: CASSLSGGYDGYTF.

This chain connects TRBV7-9 to TRBJ2-3; D unresolved. Germline CDR1 SEHNR, CDR2 FQNEAQ (reference sequence). V was shortened by 2 bases and J by 6 bases, with 21 bases between the two germline ends. CDR3 length equals 17 residues. CDR3 sequence (DNA): TGTGCCAGCAGCTTAATAAGTTGGAAAGCCCTGGATGATACGCAGTATTTT. Translated: CASSLISWKALDDTQYF.

The chain employs TRBV20-1 and TRBJ2-3; tentatively, D is TRBD2 (6 bases). This CDR3 contains 13 residues. Trimming stripped 1 base from V and 4 bases from J, with 9 bases between. Germline-derived CDR1 and CDR2 are DFQATT and SNEGSKA (reference sequence). The CDR3 region has the DNA TGCAGTGCTAGAGGGCCGGGGGCAGATACGCAGTATTTT. Its translation is CSARGPGADTQYF.

This clonotype was detected many times. This sequence joins TRBV2 and TRBJ2-1; D is perhaps TRBD2 (7 bases). This CDR3 is built from 17 residues. The germline gives CDR1 SNHLY, CDR2 FYNNEI. Trimming removed 7 bases at V and 4 bases at J, with 23 bases between. CDR3 DNA: TGTGCCAGCACCATCTCGGGGACGGGGGGCCGATACAATGAGCAGTTCTTC. Translating it yields CASTISGTGGRYNEQFF.

The V and J genes are TRBV20-1 and TRBJ2-7, with 7 bases fitting TRBD2. CDR1 and CDR2 from the germline V gene are DFQATT and SNEGSKA (reference sequence). There are 15 residues in the CDR3. The junction had 12 bases not matched to a gene; V was cut back by 1 base and J by 6 bases. The CDR3 sequence is CSARGGGGVKAEQYF. For the CDR3, the DNA is TGCAGTGCTAGAGGGGGGGGAGGGGTTAAAGCCGAGCAGTACTTC.

This clonotype was seen repeatedly, ten times or more. This chain uses TRBV3-1 with TRBJ1-6; a weak D match, TRBD1 (5 bases). This CDR3 has 14 amino acids. The germline V gene has CDR1 LGHDT and CDR2 YNNKEL (reference sequence). V dropped 2 bases and J dropped 9 bases, with 11 bases sitting between them. CDR3 bases: TGTGCCAGCAGCCAACGCAGGGAGTCTTCACCCCTCCACTTT. This gives the protein CASSQRRESSPLHF.

Points on this clonotype: It is likely a read error, because the conserved phenylalanine at the end of the CDR3 is missing. This chain joins TRBV20-1 and TRBJ1-4; D ambiguous. This CDR3 is built from 14 residues. V was trimmed by 0 bases and J by 1 base, leaving 6 bases between them. CDR1 and CDR2 (germline): DFQATT, SNEGSKA (reference sequence). CDR3 loop: CSAREGLTNEKLFL. In DNA, the CDR3 is TGCAGTGCTAGAGAGGGGTTAACTAATGAAAAACTGTTTTTA.

The chain couples TRBV6-2 or TRBV6-3 to TRBJ1-1; 7 bases are a match to TRBD1. V trimming: 6 bases; J trimming: 5 bases; junction bases outside the gene matches: 9. The CDR3 loop spans 14 amino acids. Germline loops: CDR1 MNHEY, CDR2 SVGEGT. CDR3 bases: TGTGCCAGCAGCTACGACAGGGTAAAAACTGAAGCTTTCTTT. Its protein product is CASSYDRVKTEAFF.

This clonotype was observed at least ten times. The rearrangement uses TRBV2 and TRBJ1-3; D is perhaps TRBD1 (6 bases). The CDR3 consists of 14 residues. CDR1 SNHLY and CDR2 FYNNEI come from the germline V gene. Trimming took 2 bases from V and 4 from J, leaving 9 bases between them. The CDR3 DNA reads as TGTGCCAGCAGTGAATCCAGGGGAGGAAACACCATATATTTT. The encoded protein is CASSESRGGNTIYF.

There are many counts of this clonotype. V usage is TRBV20-1 and J usage is TRBJ1-2, with D maybe TRBD1 (6 bases). The germline gives CDR1 DFQATT, CDR2 SNEGSKA (reference sequence). The V end lost 0 bases, the J end lost 4 bases, and 6 bases lay between the germline ends. This CDR3 comprises 12 residues. DNA for the CDR3: TGCAGTGCTAGAGAGACAGGCTATGGCTACACCTTC. Protein sequence: CSARETGYGYTF.

With respect to this clonotype: A read error is possible here, since a much larger clone lies one base away. The chain recombines TRBV28 with TRBJ1-1; D gene unclear. Germline V lookup: CDR1 MDHEN, CDR2 SYDVKM. CDR3 length: 14 amino acids. The chain's CDR3 is CASSLIQENTEALF. The DNA of the CDR3 is TGTGCCAGCAGTTTGATTCAGGAGAACACTGAAGCTCTCTTT.

This clonotype has at least ten counts. CDR3 DNA sequence: TGTGCCAGCAGTGTATTTAGCGGGGCAAATGAGCAGTTCTTC. It encodes CASSVFSGANEQFF. This chain uses TRBV2 with TRBJ2-1, with 8 bases fitting TRBD2. Germline-derived CDR1 and CDR2 are SNHLY and FYNNEI. V shed 4 bases and J 7 bases; nucleotides not matched to a gene: 6. The CDR3 is 14 residues long.

This clonotype was counted ten times or more. This rearrangement joins TRBV7-6 to TRBJ1-4; no definite D call. Germline V gene lookup returns CDR1 SGHVS and CDR2 FNYEAQ. Trimming shortened V by 6 bases and J by 3 bases, and 8 bases separated the two germline ends. This CDR3 has 13 residues. The chain's CDR3 is CASRGSPNEKLFF. For the CDR3, the DNA is TGTGCCAGCAGGGGCAGCCCTAATGAAAAACTGTTTTTT. The complete variable domain, with remaining parts taken from reference TRBV7-6 and TRBJ1-4, reads GAGVSQSPRYKVTKRGQDVALRCDPISGHVSLYWYRQALGQGPEFLTYFNYEAQQDKSGLPNDRFSAERPEGSISTLTIQRTEQRDSAMYRCASRGSPNEKLFFGSGTQLSVL.

The chain is built from TRBV7-8 and TRBJ2-3, with TRBD2 identical over 7 bases. The trim removed 1 base at V and 9 bases at J, leaving 7 bases unmatched. This CDR3 comprises 14 residues. The germline V gene encodes CDR1 SGHVS and CDR2 FQNEAQ. CDR3: CASSLELSGNTQYF. For the CDR3, the DNA is TGTGCCAGCAGCTTAGAATTAAGCGGGAACACGCAGTATTTT.

There are a few counts of this clonotype. The gene calls are TRBV7-9 and TRBJ2-4; 9 nucleotides line up with TRBD1. With 5 bases clipped from V and 9 bases from J, the junction kept 5 bases outside the gene matches. The CDR3 has 13 residues. Germline V gene data show CDR1 as SEHNR and CDR2 as FQNEAQ (reference sequence). The CDR3 sequence is CASSPRTGVIQYF. In DNA form, the CDR3 reads TGTGCCAGCAGCCCTCGGACAGGGGTCATTCAGTACTTC. The full variable domain, its missing parts supplied by reference TRBV7-9 and TRBJ2-4, is DTGVSQNPRHKITKRGQNVTFRCDPISEHNRLYWYRQTLGQGPEFLTYFQNEAQLEKSRLLSDRFSAERPKGSFSTLEIQRTEQGDSAMYLCASSPRTGVIQYFGAGTRLSVL.

A few counts support this clonotype. The gene calls are TRBV30 and TRBJ2-7; the D gene is possibly TRBD2 (6 bases). The CDR3 consists of 13 residues. Trimming stripped 0 bases from V and 3 bases from J, with 9 bases between. Germline assignment: CDR1 GTSNPN and CDR2 SVGIG (reference sequence). CDR3: CAWSVAGFYEQYF. The CDR3 DNA follows: TGTGCCTGGAGTGTGGCGGGATTCTACGAGCAGTACTTC.

In its sample, this clonotype was seen a few times. The rearrangement joins TRBV29-1 to TRBJ1-5; D perhaps matches TRBD1 (5 bases). This CDR3 is 13 amino acids long. V lost 3 bases to trimming and J lost 3 bases, with 9 bases between them. Germline lookup yields CDR1 SQVTM and CDR2 ANQGSEA. The CDR3 loop is CSVDGGVNQPQHF. The CDR3 nucleotides read TGCAGCGTTGATGGGGGGGTCAATCAGCCCCAGCATTTT.

This clonotype has more than one count but fewer than ten. This sequence joins TRBV6-5 and TRBJ2-1; D is undetermined. Deletions cut 7 bases from V and 5 bases from J, with 21 bases between. This CDR3 region has 16 residues. The V gene's germline CDR1 is MNHEY and CDR2 SVGAGI. This chain's CDR3 is CASTTRPHSPNNEQFF. The DNA of the CDR3 is TGTGCCAGCACCACCAGGCCACATTCCCCCAACAATGAGCAGTTCTTC.

This clonotype was detected a few times. The rearrangement links TRBV29-1 to TRBJ1-2, with D unresolved. The CDR3 is made up of 12 amino acids. CDR1 is SQVTM, CDR2 ANQGSEA, per germline. The germline V and J ends were trimmed by 6 bases and 4 bases, with 12 bases remaining between them. CDR3 in DNA: TGCAGCGTAAGGACCGGAGCCTATGGCTACACCTTC. It codes for CSVRTGAYGYTF.

In its sample, this clonotype was seen many times. The genes are TRBV6-6 and TRBJ1-1; no firm D call. CDR1 and CDR2 (germline): MNHNY, SVGAGI (reference sequence). Trimming stripped 6 bases from V and 8 bases from J, with 19 bases between. The CDR3 is 14 residues long. CDR3 region: CASSALPWVGEAFF. The CDR3 coding sequence is TGTGCCAGCAGCGCACTCCCCTGGGTAGGGGAAGCTTTCTTT.

This clonotype was detected many times. The chain uses TRBV20-1 and TRBJ1-6; 11 bases match TRBD1. With 5 bases clipped from V and 6 bases from J, the junction kept 3 bases outside the gene matches. This CDR3 comprises 14 residues. Germline V gives CDR1 DFQATT, CDR2 SNEGSKA (reference sequence). CDR3 amino acids: CSASGTGGNSPLHF. The CDR3 bases are TGCAGTGCTTCCGGGACAGGGGGTAATTCACCCCTCCACTTT.

This clonotype was picked up a small number of times. This chain joins TRBV7-8 and TRBJ1-3; tentatively, D is TRBD1 (5 bases). CDR1 and CDR2 from the germline V gene are SGHVS and FQNEAQ. V lost 1 base and J lost 4, with 20 bases in between. The CDR3 has 18 amino acids. The CDR3 region is CASSLEELGPRRGNTIYF. DNA for the CDR3: TGTGCCAGCAGCTTAGAGGAGTTGGGACCGCGGCGAGGAAACACCATATATTTT.

This clonotype has just a few counts. The chain joins TRBV5-1 to TRBJ1-6; D is unclear. The CDR3 sequence is 15 residues long. Trimming left V 0 bases short and J 7 bases short, with 11 bases between. The germline V gene encodes CDR1 SGHRS and CDR2 YFSETQ. CDR3 amino acids: CASSLGARENSPLHF. The CDR3 DNA sequence: TGCGCCAGCAGCTTGGGGGCTCGAGAGAATTCACCCCTCCACTTT.